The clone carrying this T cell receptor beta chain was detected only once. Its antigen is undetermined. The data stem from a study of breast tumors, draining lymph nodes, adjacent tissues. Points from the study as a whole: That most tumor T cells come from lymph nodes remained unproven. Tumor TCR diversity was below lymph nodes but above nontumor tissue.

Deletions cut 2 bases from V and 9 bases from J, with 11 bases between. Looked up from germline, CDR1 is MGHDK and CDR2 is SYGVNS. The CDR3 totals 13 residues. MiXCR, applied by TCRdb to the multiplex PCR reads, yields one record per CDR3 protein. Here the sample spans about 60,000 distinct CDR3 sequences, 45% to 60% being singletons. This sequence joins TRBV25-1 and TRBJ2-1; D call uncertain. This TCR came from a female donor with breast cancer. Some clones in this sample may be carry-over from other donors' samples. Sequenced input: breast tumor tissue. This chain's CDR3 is CASSERRSLEQFF. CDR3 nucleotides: TGTGCCAGCAGTGAACGAAGGAGCCTTGAGCAGTTCTTC. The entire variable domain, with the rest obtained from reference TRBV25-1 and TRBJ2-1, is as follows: EADIYQTPRYLVIGTGKKITLECSQTMGHDKMYWYQQDPGMELHLIHYSYGVNSTEKGDLSSESTVSRIRTEHFPLTLESARPSHTSQYLCASSERRSLEQFFGPGTRLTVL.